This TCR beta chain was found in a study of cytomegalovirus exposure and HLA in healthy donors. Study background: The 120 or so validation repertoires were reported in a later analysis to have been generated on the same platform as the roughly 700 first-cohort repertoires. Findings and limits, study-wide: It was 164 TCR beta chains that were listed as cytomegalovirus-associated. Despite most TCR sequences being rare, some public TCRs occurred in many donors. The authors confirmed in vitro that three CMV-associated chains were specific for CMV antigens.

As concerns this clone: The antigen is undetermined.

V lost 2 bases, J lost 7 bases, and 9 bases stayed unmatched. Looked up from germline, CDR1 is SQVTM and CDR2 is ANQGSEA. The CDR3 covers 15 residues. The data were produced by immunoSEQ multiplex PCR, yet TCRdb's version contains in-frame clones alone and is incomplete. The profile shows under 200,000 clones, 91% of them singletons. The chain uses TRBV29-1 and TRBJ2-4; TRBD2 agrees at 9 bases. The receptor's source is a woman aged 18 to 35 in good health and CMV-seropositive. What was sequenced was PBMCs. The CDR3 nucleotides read TGCAGCGTTGAATTGGCGGGAGGGCAGGGGAACATTCAGTACTTC. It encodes CSVELAGGQGNIQYF.